What follows are 26 T cell receptor beta chains derived from one specimen sequenced in a study of blood T cell repertoires in COVID-19. The assay was immunoSEQ multiplex PCR, and TCRdb's table has in-frame clones only and misses some. Of about 160,000 clones in the sample, 70% to 90% were seen once. Input material: peripheral blood. The source of these receptors is a man older than 75 with COVID-19, enrolled during active disease.

This clone was counted once. The chain recombines TRBV7-2 with TRBJ1-5; D gene unclear. V lost 3 bases and J 0 bases, leaving 9 bases between the germline ends. Per germline, CDR1 SGHTA and CDR2 FQGNSA. The CDR3 runs 15 residues. The DNA of the CDR3 is TGTGCCAGCAGCTTTTCTCAGGATAGCAATCAGCCCCAGCATTTT. Protein sequence: CASSFSQDSNQPQHF.

This rearrangement joins TRBV6-5 to TRBJ1-6; a weak D match, TRBD1 (5 bases). With 0 bases removed from V and 8 bases from J, the gap between germline ends came to 11 bases. The CDR3 runs to 15 residues. Germline CDR1 is MNHEY and CDR2 is SVGAGI. CDR3 loop: CASSYSIRTHSPLHF. In DNA form, the CDR3 reads TGTGCCAGCAGTTACTCGATACGGACACATTCACCCCTCCACTTT.

The gene calls are TRBV6-4 and TRBJ2-1, with TRBD2 matching over 11 bases. CDR3 length equals 16 residues. With V trimmed by 7 bases and J by 4 bases, 9 bases remained unmatched. The germline gives CDR1 MRHNA, CDR2 SNTAGT. The CDR3 DNA is TGTGCCAGCAATGGTAGCGGGGGGGCTATATACAATGAGCAGTTCTTC. Encoded protein: CASNGSGGAIYNEQFF.

This clone was seen just once. J is TRBJ1-6 and V is TRBV11-1; weak D call: TRBD1 (6 bases). CDR3 length equals 14 residues. Trimming stripped 4 bases from V and 7 bases from J, with 11 bases between. The V gene's germline CDR1 is SGHAT and CDR2 FQDESV (reference sequence). CDR3 nucleotides: TGTGCCAGCAGCTCACAGGGACGGAATTCACCCCTCCACTTT. Translating it yields CASSSQGRNSPLHF.

CDR3 loop: CASSPELQGGEQYF. In nucleotides, the CDR3 is TGTGCCAGCTCACCAGAGTTACAGGGTGGAGAGCAGTACTTC. J is TRBJ2-7 and V is TRBV18, with D perhaps matching TRBD1 (6 bases). The CDR3 has 14 amino acids. Germline-derived CDR1 and CDR2 are KGHSH and LQKENI. With 2 bases removed from V and 7 bases from J, the gap between germline ends came to 15 bases.

V and J are TRBV29-1 and TRBJ2-1; TRBD1 matches 7 bases. The CDR3 is made up of 11 amino acids. After removal of 2 bases from V and 12 bases from J, the junction contained 4 bases not matched to a gene. Germline V gene sequence: CDR1 SQVTM, CDR2 ANQGSEA. The CDR3 spells CSVELGDRQFF. In DNA form, the CDR3 reads TGCAGCGTTGAATTAGGGGACAGGCAGTTCTTC.

The chain links TRBV11-2 to TRBJ1-1; 7 bases agree with TRBD1. CDR1 SGHAT and CDR2 FQNNGV come from the germline V gene. J gave up 11 bases and V 0 bases, and 6 bases lay outside the gene matches. The CDR3 sequence is 13 residues long. CDR3 amino acids: CASSLDLQGRAFF. CDR3 bases: TGTGCCAGCAGCTTAGATCTACAGGGGAGGGCTTTCTTT.

This clone has more than one count but fewer than ten. The rearrangement links TRBV2 to TRBJ1-1, with D tentatively TRBD1 (5 bases). The CDR3 spans 13 residues. Germline CDR1 is SNHLY and CDR2 is FYNNEI. The V and J ends lost 8 bases and 5 bases respectively, with 15 bases between them. The DNA of the CDR3 is TGTGCCAGCCAAGGGGAAATACAAACTGAAGCTTTCTTT. It encodes CASQGEIQTEAFF.

This clone came up a few times. V usage is TRBV5-4 and J usage is TRBJ2-7; 9 bases match TRBD2. Germline values: CDR1 SGHNT, CDR2 YYREEE (reference sequence). With 3 bases clipped from V and 0 bases from J, the junction kept 4 bases outside the gene matches. There are 15 residues in the CDR3. The CDR3 loop is CASSYKAGGSYEQYF. CDR3 DNA sequence: TGTGCCAGCAGCTATAAAGCGGGGGGCTCCTACGAGCAGTACTTC. Full variable domain (missing parts from reference TRBV5-4 and TRBJ2-7): ETGVTQSPTHLIKTRGQQVTLRCSSQSGHNTVSWYQQALGQGPQFIFQYYREEENGRGNFPPRFSGLQFPNYSSELNVNALELDDSALYLCASSYKAGGSYEQYFGPGTRLTVT.

This clone has just one count. J is TRBJ1-1 and V is TRBV3-1 (or the pseudogene TRBV3-2); no reliable D call. V was trimmed by 4 bases and J by 3 bases, leaving 9 bases between them. CDR3 length equals 13 residues. Germline loops: CDR1 LGHDT, CDR2 YNNKEL (reference sequence). The CDR3 sequence: CASSPSGDTEAFF. CDR3 DNA sequence: TGTGCCAGCAGCCCGTCGGGTGACACTGAAGCTTTCTTT.

The rearrangement joins TRBV5-1 to TRBJ2-7; 7 bases match TRBD1. V shed 3 bases and J 3 bases; nucleotides not matched to a gene: 6. Germline V CDR1 and CDR2: SGHRS, YFSETQ. The CDR3 spans 14 residues. The chain's CDR3 is CASSSTGTGYEQYF. The CDR3 DNA sequence: TGCGCCAGCAGCTCGACAGGGACCGGCTACGAGCAGTACTTC. Based on the CDR3 plus reference TRBV5-1 and TRBJ2-7, the full variable domain is KAGVTQTPRYLIKTRGQQVTLSCSPISGHRSVSWYQQTPGQGLQFLFEYFSETQRNKGNFPGRFSGRQFSNSRSEMNVSTLELGDSALYLCASSSTGTGYEQYFGPGTRLTVT.

The rearrangement links TRBV5-1 to TRBJ2-3, with 8 bases fitting TRBD2. CDR1 and CDR2 from the germline V gene are SGHRS and YFSETQ. Trimming took 1 base from V and 0 from J; bases not matched to a gene: 7. This CDR3 is 17 amino acids long. The DNA for the CDR3 is TGCGCCAGCAGCTTGCCAGCGGGGGAGACTAGCACAGATACGCAGTATTTT. Protein product: CASSLPAGETSTDTQYF.

V gene TRBV18 combines with J gene TRBJ2-5; 7 bases align to TRBD1. The CDR3 extends over 14 amino acids. Germline loops: CDR1 KGHSH, CDR2 LQKENI. Unmatched junction bases numbered 5, after V lost 2 bases and J lost 5 bases. The CDR3 DNA follows: TGTGCCAGCTCACCATCTACAGGGGCCGAGACCCAGTACTTC. Its translation is CASSPSTGAETQYF.

The V and J genes are TRBV6-2 or TRBV6-3 and TRBJ1-2, with TRBD1 matching 7 bases. CDR1 is MNHEY and CDR2 is SVGEGT in the germline V gene. The CDR3 runs to 17 residues. J was trimmed by 2 bases and V by 2 bases; bases with no gene match: 11. CDR3 coding DNA: TGTGCCAGCAGTTACCGTCTCCGACAGGGCGTGAACTATGGCTACACCTTC. It codes for CASSYRLRQGVNYGYTF.

The chain couples TRBV5-5 to TRBJ1-6; D possibly corresponds to TRBD1 (6 bases). The CDR3 has 15 amino acids. The ends were cut back, 4 bases at V and 5 bases at J, with 13 bases in the middle. The germline V gene has CDR1 SGHKS and CDR2 YYEKEE (reference sequence). The DNA of the CDR3 is TGTGCCAGCAGCCCCCTGGGGGCTAATAATTCACCCCTCCACTTT. It codes for CASSPLGANNSPLHF.

The chain's CDR3 is CASSFDRGKTEAFF. The CDR3 DNA reads TGTGCCAGTAGTTTCGACAGGGGGAAGACTGAAGCTTTCTTT. The chain recombines TRBV19 with TRBJ1-1, with 9 bases aligning to TRBD1. The CDR3 consists of 14 residues. CDR1 and CDR2 (germline): LNHDA, SQIVND (reference sequence). V lost 5 bases to trimming and J lost 5 bases; unmatched junction nucleotides: 6.

The chain carries TRBV6-4 and TRBJ2-2, with TRBD2 matching over 7 bases. CDR1 is MRHNA, CDR2 SNTAGT, per germline. V lost 5 bases, J lost 0 bases, and 3 bases stayed unmatched. The CDR3 is made up of 15 amino acids. CDR3 sequence (DNA): TGTGCCAGCAGTAAGACTAGCACGAACACCGGGGAGCTGTTTTTT. This gives the protein CASSKTSTNTGELFF.

The V call is TRBV28, the J call TRBJ1-3; D gene uncertain. Germline assignment: CDR1 MDHEN and CDR2 SYDVKM. The V end was cut by 3 bases, the J end by 1 base, with 7 bases between. The CDR3 is 14 amino acids. CDR3 amino acids: CASSLGGSGNTIYF. Written as DNA, the CDR3 is TGTGCCAGCAGTTTGGGAGGGTCTGGAAACACCATATATTTT. Using reference TRBV28 and TRBJ1-3 for the parts outside the CDR3, the full variable domain is DVKVTQSSRYLVKRTGEKVFLECVQDMDHENMFWYRQDPGLGLRLIYFSYDVKMKEKGDIPEGYSVSREKKERFSLILESASTNQTSMYLCASSLGGSGNTIYFGEGSWLTVV.

The V gene is TRBV6-6, the J gene TRBJ1-5, with a weak D call TRBD1 (6 bases). This CDR3 has 14 residues. Germline V gives CDR1 MNHNY, CDR2 SVGAGI (reference sequence). Trimming cost V 7 bases and J 7 bases, with 17 bases left between them. The CDR3 loop reads CASTPEGGRQPQHF. The DNA of the CDR3 is TGTGCCAGCACCCCGGAAGGGGGTCGCCAGCCCCAGCATTTT.

This chain connects TRBV28 to TRBJ2-1, with 14 bases matching TRBD2. There are 18 residues in the CDR3. V dropped 5 bases and J dropped 1; count of bases not matched to a gene: 7. Germline-derived CDR1 and CDR2 are MDHEN and SYDVKM. CDR3 in amino acids: CASSTTSGGAKSYNEQFF. The DNA of the CDR3 is TGTGCCAGCAGTACGACTAGCGGGGGGGCAAAATCCTACAATGAGCAGTTCTTC.

CDR3 in amino acids: CASSYRGSSGNTIYF. The CDR3 DNA is TGTGCCAGCAGTTACAGAGGGTCCTCTGGAAACACCATATATTTT. This chain connects TRBV6-6 to TRBJ1-3, with D unresolved. The V gene lost 2 bases and the J gene lost 0 bases, with 8 bases spanning the gap. Germline loops: CDR1 MNHNY, CDR2 SVGAGI (reference sequence). This CDR3 region has 15 residues.

The chain combines TRBV20-1 with TRBJ1-2, with D possibly TRBD1 on 5 matching bases. The germline gives CDR1 DFQATT, CDR2 SNEGSKA (reference sequence). The CDR3 covers 10 residues. V dropped 5 bases and J dropped 6 bases, with 7 bases sitting between them. CDR3 sequence: CSAGGDGYTF. The CDR3 region has the DNA TGCAGTGCTGGGGGGGATGGCTACACCTTC.

The chain uses TRBV18 and TRBJ1-3, with TRBD1 matching over 7 bases. V lost 5 bases, J lost 3 bases, and 10 bases stayed unmatched. This CDR3 spans 16 amino acids. Germline V gives CDR1 KGHSH, CDR2 LQKENI. This chain's CDR3 is CASSSGTEGNGNTIYF. CDR3 in DNA: TGTGCCAGCTCATCGGGGACAGAGGGGAATGGAAACACCATATATTTT.

This clone was detected a few times. The chain has TRBV6-4 and TRBJ1-1, with D perhaps matching TRBD1 (6 bases). Looked up from germline, CDR1 is MRHNA and CDR2 is SNTAGT. The ends were cut back, 0 bases at V and 1 base at J, with 18 bases in the middle. The CDR3 spans 18 residues. CDR3 in amino acids: CASSDSDRGGDKNTEAFF. CDR3 coding DNA: TGTGCCAGCAGTGACTCCGACAGAGGTGGGGACAAGAACACTGAAGCTTTCTTT.

J is TRBJ1-3 and V is TRBV6-1, with D perhaps matching TRBD1 (5 bases). CDR1 and CDR2 from the germline V gene are MNHNS and SASEGT. Trimming removed 0 bases at V and 4 bases at J, with 10 bases between. The CDR3 extends over 15 amino acids. CDR3 sequence: CASSEAAGKGNTIYF. In DNA, the CDR3 is TGTGCCAGCAGTGAAGCGGCAGGGAAGGGAAACACCATATATTTT.

V gene TRBV9 combines with J gene TRBJ1-2; 9 bases match TRBD1. Germline trimming cut 4 bases from V and 2 bases from J; bases unmatched to any gene: 9. CDR3 length equals 16 residues. Looked up from germline, CDR1 is SGDLS and CDR2 is YYNGEE. Here the CDR3 DNA reads TGTGCCAGCAGCCTGGGACAGGGTGGGGGCAACTATGGCTACACCTTC. Its protein product is CASSLGQGGGNYGYTF.